Presented here are 11 T cell receptor beta chains from one specimen sequenced in a study of cytomegalovirus exposure and HLA in healthy donors. It was with 60 Vbeta and 13 Jbeta primers that the PCR ran. The protocol was immunoSEQ multiplex PCR, while the TCRdb copy is restricted to in-frame clones and leaves out a portion. Of fewer than 150,000 clones in the sample, approximately 75% were seen once. Sample: PBMCs. Every receptor here comes from a man over 45 in good health and CMV-seropositive.

The chain uses TRBV7-2 and TRBJ1-6; D is unresolved. V lost 5 bases and J 7 bases, leaving 6 bases between the germline ends. The CDR3 is 12 residues long. Germline values: CDR1 SGHTA, CDR2 FQGNSA. CDR3 sequence: CASSLINSPLHF. The CDR3 DNA reads TGTGCCAGCAGCCTTATAAATTCACCCCTCCACTTT.

The V and J genes are TRBV6-5 and TRBJ1-2; D may be TRBD1 (6 bases). The germline CDR1 and CDR2 sequences are MNHEY and SVGAGI. V gave up 0 bases and J gave up 6 bases, with 11 bases separating them. This CDR3 is built from 14 residues. The CDR3 here is CASSYSDRRDGYTF. In DNA, the CDR3 is TGTGCCAGCAGTTACTCCGACAGGCGCGATGGCTACACCTTC.

The J gene is TRBJ2-5, the V gene TRBV6-6, with D uncertain. This CDR3 contains 12 residues. From germline, CDR1 is MNHNY and CDR2 SVGAGI (reference sequence). Trimming took off 3 bases at V and 5 bases at J, with 7 bases between the two ends. The CDR3 here is CASSYTSETQYF. CDR3 coding DNA: TGTGCCAGCAGTTATACATCGGAGACCCAGTACTTC.

The rearrangement uses TRBV4-3 and TRBJ1-2, with 7 bases identical to TRBD1. The CDR3 is 16 residues long. CDR1 and CDR2 from the germline V gene are LGHNA and YSLEER. After removal of 0 bases from V and 4 bases from J, the junction contained 8 bases not matched to a gene. CDR3 DNA: TGCGCCAGCAGCCAAGAAGTCGACAGGGTAATCTATGGCTACACCTTC. It specifies CASSQEVDRVIYGYTF.

This chain uses TRBV7-8 with TRBJ2-3; 8 bases match TRBD1. J was trimmed by 9 bases and V by 1 base; bases with no gene match: 9. The CDR3 covers 15 residues. Germline CDR1 SGHVS, CDR2 FQNEAQ. CDR3 nucleotide sequence: TGTGCCAGCAGCTTAGAGACAGGGGTGGTGGTAACGCAGTATTTT. It translates to CASSLETGVVVTQYF.

This sequence joins TRBV19 and TRBJ2-1; the match to TRBD2 covers 9 bases. Germline lookup yields CDR1 LNHDA and CDR2 SQIVND (reference sequence). The V segment lost 1 base and the J segment 8 bases; nucleotides outside the gene matches: 6. There are 15 residues in the CDR3. Here the CDR3 reads CASSIGGGGAHEQFF. The DNA of the CDR3 is TGTGCCAGTAGTATAGGGGGCGGGGGGGCCCATGAGCAGTTCTTC. Looking up the rest from reference TRBV19 and TRBJ2-1 gives the full variable domain: DGGITQSPKYLFRKEGQNVTLSCEQNLNHDAMYWYRQDPGQGLRLIYYSQIVNDFQKGDIAEGYSVSREKKESFPLTVTSAQKNPTAFYLCASSIGGGGAHEQFFGPGTRLTVL.

This chain joins TRBV7-3 and TRBJ2-3; D might be TRBD2 (5 bases). V was clipped by 2 bases and J by 1 base, with 13 bases between them. The CDR3 totals 16 residues. The germline V gene has CDR1 SGHTA and CDR2 FQGTGA. CDR3 loop: CASSLYRGRGTDTQYF. The DNA of the CDR3 is TGTGCCAGCAGCTTATATCGGGGAAGGGGCACAGATACGCAGTATTTT. The variable domain in full, completed from reference TRBV7-3 and TRBJ2-3, reads GAGVSQTPSNKVTEKGKYVELRCDPISGHTALYWYRQSLGQGPEFLIYFQGTGAADDSGLPNDRFFAVRPEGSVSTLKIQRTERGDSAVYLCASSLYRGRGTDTQYFGPGTRLTVL.

The chain links TRBV9 to TRBJ2-7; TRBD2 matches at 9 bases. The CDR3 extends over 15 amino acids. The germline V gene has CDR1 SGDLS and CDR2 YYNGEE. The trim removed 4 bases at V and 4 bases at J, leaving 9 bases unmatched. The CDR3 nucleotides are TGTGCCAGCAGCTACCAAGCGGGAGGTCTATACGAGCAGTACTTC. Translating it yields CASSYQAGGLYEQYF.

This chain links TRBV6-6 with TRBJ2-5; 14 nucleotides align to TRBD2. The J segment lost 7 bases and the V segment lost 7 bases, leaving 5 bases of the junction unmatched. Germline CDR1 MNHNY, CDR2 SVGAGI (reference sequence). This CDR3 spans 14 amino acids. The CDR3 nucleotides are TGTGCCAGCACCGAGACTAGCGGGGGGGGGACCCAGTACTTC. Its protein product is CASTETSGGGTQYF.

The rearrangement uses TRBV19 and TRBJ1-5; 8 nucleotides align to TRBD1. The trim removed 5 bases at V and 3 bases at J, leaving 12 bases unmatched. This CDR3 has 17 residues. Looked up from germline, CDR1 is LNHDA and CDR2 is SQIVND (reference sequence). The CDR3 nucleotides are TGTGCCAGTAGTTCCGACGGGACAGGTCCCACCAATCAGCCCCAGCATTTT. Protein product: CASSSDGTGPTNQPQHF.

The chain carries TRBV5-1 and TRBJ2-2; 7 nucleotides match TRBD1. After removal of 6 bases from V and 0 bases from J, the junction contained 8 bases not matched to a gene. The length of the CDR3 is 16 residues. The germline gives CDR1 SGHRS, CDR2 YFSETQ. CDR3 nucleotide sequence: TGCGCCAGCACCCTTTCCGGGACAGCGAACACCGGGGAGCTGTTTTTT. As protein: CASTLSGTANTGELFF.